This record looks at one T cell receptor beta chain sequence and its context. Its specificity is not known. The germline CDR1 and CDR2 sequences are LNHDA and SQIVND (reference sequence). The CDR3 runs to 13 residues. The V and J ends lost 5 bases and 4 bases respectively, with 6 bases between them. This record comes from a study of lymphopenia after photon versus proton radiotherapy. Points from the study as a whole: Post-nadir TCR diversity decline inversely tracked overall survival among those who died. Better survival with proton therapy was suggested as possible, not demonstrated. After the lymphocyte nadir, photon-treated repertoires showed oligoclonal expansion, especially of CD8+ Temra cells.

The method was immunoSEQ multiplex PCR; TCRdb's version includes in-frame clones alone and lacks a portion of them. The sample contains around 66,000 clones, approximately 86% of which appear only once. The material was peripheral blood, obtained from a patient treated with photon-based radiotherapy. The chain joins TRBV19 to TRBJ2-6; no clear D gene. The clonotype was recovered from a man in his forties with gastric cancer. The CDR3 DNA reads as TGTGCCAGTAGTCCCGGGGGGGCCAACGTCCTGACTTTC. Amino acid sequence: CASSPGGANVLTF.